This TCR beta chain was observed in a study of blood T cell repertoires in COVID-19. V dropped 1 base and J dropped 1; count of bases not matched to a gene: 9. This CDR3 has 18 residues. The germline gives CDR1 SGHRS, CDR2 YFSETQ. Clones were read by immunoSEQ multiplex PCR, and TCRdb kept only the in-frame ones, dropping some. The data contain 150,000 or so clones, around four fifths of them singletons. The chain is built from TRBV5-1 and TRBJ2-5, with 11 nucleotides matching TRBD2. This TCR was sampled from a woman between 45 and 65 years old who had recovered from COVID-19. Material: PBMCs or T cells enriched from blood (not recorded which). The CDR3 spells CASSLLSSGGTIQETQYF. In nucleotides, the CDR3 is TGCGCCAGCAGCTTGTTGTCTAGCGGGGGGACGATCCAAGAGACCCAGTACTTC.